This T cell receptor (beta chain) comes out of a study of CD8+ T cells in alopecia areata. As for the study in general: Treated patients took oral tofacitinib at 5 to 10 mg twice daily.

Notes on this clone: The antigen is not known.

RNA was isolated and reverse transcribed to cDNA, the sequencing template. Method: immunoSEQ multiplex PCR; TCRdb's copy keeps in-frame clones and lacks some. The table shows 150,000 to 200,000 clones, with more than 55% occurring only once. Sample treatment: oral pan-JAK inhibitor, 5-10 mg twice daily. Both peripheral blood and punch biopsies of lesional scalp skin were obtained from patients who had alopecia areata. Germline lookup yields CDR1 MNHEY and CDR2 SMNVEV (reference sequence). This CDR3 is built from 15 residues. Trimming stripped 7 bases from V and 4 bases from J, with 19 bases between. Study findings and constraints: Scalp clonality decreased significantly with tofacitinib, and so did expanded CD8+ clones among the top 100. Lesional tissue from the scalp (especially in alopecia totalis/universalis) showed higher clonality than normal scalp.

The starting material was CD4+ T cells sorted from blood, obtained at week 49, from a patient treated with tofacitinib. V usage is TRBV27 and J usage is TRBJ1-1; possibly TRBD1 for D (5 bases). This sequence was found in a human donor with alopecia areata. The CDR3 bases are TGTGCCAGCAAGACCTCAGGGTTGGTAGGCACTGAAGCTTTCTTT. It encodes CASKTSGLVGTEAFF.